This TCR beta chain comes out of a study of blood T cells in healthy people across ages. General study findings and limits: Unknown donor CMV status possibly confounded expanded clonotype changes.

V lost 6 bases to trimming and J lost 7 bases; unmatched junction nucleotides: 15. Germline V CDR1 and CDR2: MNHNS, SASEGT. The CDR3 contains 17 residues. Together with a sample-barcoded 5' primer, a J-beta primer mix was included in a second PCR lasting about 7 to 12 cycles. TCRdb re-derived calls from the 5' RACE reads in MiXCR, one entry per CDR3 protein. This table holds 650,000 to 1,000,000 distinct CDR3 sequences, 46% found once. With regard to this clonotype: As yet, its antigen is unknown. This could be a read error, since a much larger clone is one nucleotide away.

The specimen sequenced was blood. The V call is TRBV6-1, the J call TRBJ2-7, with TRBD2 matching 13 bases. The clonotype was recovered from a man older than 75 in good health. CDR3 protein: CASRSTGTSGIYNEQYF. In DNA, the CDR3 is TGTGCCAGCAGATCAACCGGGACTAGCGGGATATACAATGAGCAGTACTTC.